The rows below give T cell receptor beta chains drawn from one sample of a study of PD-L1 blockade in urothelial cancer. Sequencing used immunoSEQ multiplex PCR; TCRdb keeps in-frame clones, though not all of them. This sample has 35,000 to 45,000 clones, with 83% found just once. The sample was PBMCs, taken around atezolizumab (anti-PD-L1) treatment. The receptors originated from a man aged 55-75 years with urothelial cancer. The CDR3 runs from the conserved cysteine through the conserved F or W. The D gene is left open where the match is weak. Only part of the rows carry a size: once, few, many, or a class if the clone is expanded.

cdr3_aa cdr3_nt j_call clone_size v_call d_call
CASSHTASSYNEQFF TGTGCCAGCAGCCACACAGCAAGCTCCTACAATGAGCAGTTCTTC TRBJ2-1 - TRBV6-6 -
CASSSPRGGSNSNQPQHF TGTGCCAGCAGTTCTCCGAGAGGAGGGTCGAATAGCAATCAGCCCCAGCATTTT TRBJ1-5 - TRBV28 -
CASREAGRGEKLFF TGTGCCAGCAGGGAGGCAGGGAGGGGAGAAAAACTGTTTTTT TRBJ1-4 - TRBV6-1 -
CASSQRQGSTDTQYF TGTGCCAGCAGTCAGAGACAGGGGAGCACAGATACGCAGTATTTT TRBJ2-3 - TRBV6-1 TRBD1
CASSDGLAGSYEQYF TGTGCCAGCAGCGACGGACTAGCGGGCTCCTACGAGCAGTACTTC TRBJ2-7 - TRBV5-6 TRBD2
CASIAIPGTYNEQFF TGTGCCAGCATCGCTATCCCGGGGACCTACAATGAGCAGTTCTTC TRBJ2-1 - TRBV5-5 -
CARKKRTDIYGYTF TGTGCCAGGAAGAAGAGGACAGACATATATGGCTACACCTTC TRBJ1-2 - TRBV21-1 -
CASSSGQTLGEAFF TGCGCCAGCAGCTCGGGACAGACCCTCGGCGAAGCTTTCTTT TRBJ1-1 - TRBV5-1 TRBD1
CASSLGSLAWTDTQYF TGTGCCAGCAGCTTGGGTTCCCTAGCTTGGACAGATACGCAGTATTTT TRBJ2-3 - TRBV5-5 -
CASSSPGGKWTQYF TGTGCCAGCAGCTCACCCGGGGGGAAATGGACCCAGTACTTC TRBJ2-5 - TRBV7-6 TRBD2
CASSIGGTAYEQYF TGTGCCAGTAGTATTGGGGGGACCGCCTACGAGCAGTACTTC TRBJ2-7 - TRBV19 -
CASSRGGANYGYTF TGTGCCAGCAGTCGGGGGGGAGCTAACTATGGCTACACCTTC TRBJ1-2 - TRBV27 -
CASRFSPVGGPETQYF TGTGCCAGCAGGTTCTCTCCGGTGGGGGGTCCTGAGACCCAGTACTTC TRBJ2-5 - TRBV5-6 -
CASSSYYNEQFF TGTGCCAGCAGTTCCTATTACAATGAGCAGTTCTTC TRBJ2-1 - TRBV5-4 -
CASSIREGGEQFF TGTGCCAGTAGTATAAGAGAGGGCGGGGAGCAGTTCTTC TRBJ2-1 - TRBV19 -
CASRGRAIGLAGGDNEQFF TGTGCCAGCAGAGGGCGGGCCATAGGGTTAGCGGGGGGAGACAATGAGCAGTTCTTC TRBJ2-1 once TRBV28 TRBD2
CASSNQGANYNEQFF TGTGCCAGCAGCAACCAGGGGGCTAACTACAATGAGCAGTTCTTC TRBJ2-1 - TRBV2 TRBD1
CASSPWTDYYGYTF TGTGCCAGCAGCCCCTGGACAGACTACTATGGCTACACCTTC TRBJ1-2 - TRBV6-5 -
CASSLDFTPQGARNIQYF TGTGCCAGCAGCTTAGATTTTACCCCACAGGGGGCGAGAAACATTCAGTACTTC TRBJ2-4 - TRBV7-8 TRBD1
CASSLGRGRIYNEQFF TGTGCCAGCAGCTTAGGACGTGGGAGAATCTACAATGAGCAGTTCTTC TRBJ2-1 - TRBV11-2 -
CASSIYDGELFF TGTGCCAGCAGCATCTATGATGGGGAGCTGTTTTTT TRBJ2-2 - TRBV28 -
CASSSRGALEGDTQYF TGTGCCAGCAGTTCCAGGGGGGCGCTGGAGGGCGATACGCAGTATTTT TRBJ2-3 - TRBV28 -
CASSQDGSTQYF TGTGCCAGCAGCCAAGATGGGAGTACGCAGTATTTT TRBJ2-3 - TRBV14 -
CASSPGGARTEAFF TGTGCCAGCTCACCAGGGGGGGCGCGGACTGAAGCTTTCTTT TRBJ1-1 - TRBV18 -
CASSITFRAINQPQHF TGTGCCAGTAGTATAACGTTCAGGGCCATCAATCAGCCCCAGCATTTT TRBJ1-5 - TRBV19 -
CASSLQGGGDNEQFF TGCGCCAGCAGCTTGCAGGGCGGCGGTGACAATGAGCAGTTCTTC TRBJ2-1 - TRBV5-1 -
CASSWGDRAGTEAFF TGCGCCAGCAGCTGGGGGGACAGGGCGGGGACTGAAGCTTTCTTT TRBJ1-1 - TRBV5-1 TRBD1
CASSSLTTEHYGYTF TGTGCCAGCAGCTCCCTGACGACAGAACACTATGGCTACACCTTC TRBJ1-2 - TRBV5-6 -
CASSPGQGGGSYEQYF TGCGCCAGCAGCCCAGGACAGGGGGGAGGGAGCTACGAGCAGTACTTC TRBJ2-7 - TRBV5-1 TRBD1
CASSSPRAPEAFF TGTGCCAGCAGTTCCCCGCGGGCGCCTGAAGCTTTCTTT TRBJ1-1 - TRBV27 -
CASTKPSTANTEAFF TGTGCCAGCACCAAGCCTTCGACAGCGAACACTGAAGCTTTCTTT TRBJ1-1 once TRBV2 -
CASSPRRGGPDEAFF TGTGCCAGCTCACCACGGCGGGGGGGCCCAGATGAAGCTTTCTTT TRBJ1-1 - TRBV18 -
CASSKGRTSEDTQYF TGTGCCAGCAGCAAAGGGAGGACTAGCGAAGATACGCAGTATTTT TRBJ2-3 - TRBV21-1 -
CASRRGAGLSLFF TGTGCCAGTAGGCGCGGCGCGGGCTTAAGCCTGTTCTTC TRBJ2-1 few TRBV19 -
CAWSFQGDYSPLHF TGTGCCTGGAGTTTCCAGGGGGATTATTCACCCCTCCACTTT TRBJ1-6 - TRBV30 TRBD1
CASSLGLAVSYNEQFF TGTGCCAGCAGCTTAGGTCTAGCGGTCTCCTACAATGAGCAGTTCTTC TRBJ2-1 - TRBV11-2 TRBD2
CASSKQGKTQYF TGTGCCAGCAGTAAACAGGGGAAGACCCAGTACTTC TRBJ2-5 - TRBV2 TRBD1
CASRGRVAYNEQFF TGTGCCAGCAGGGGGAGGGTGGCCTACAATGAGCAGTTCTTC TRBJ2-1 - TRBV28 TRBD2
CASSLDRQGGEQYF TGTGCCAGCAGCTTAGATCGGCAGGGGGGCGAGCAGTACTTC TRBJ2-7 - TRBV11-2 -
CASSDGATGDQPQHF TGTGCCAGCAGCGATGGGGCCACAGGAGACCAGCCCCAGCATTTT TRBJ1-5 once TRBV5-4 -